A single sample is the source of the 11 T cell receptor beta chains below, sequenced in a study of read filtering for tumor transcriptome and immune sequencing (dated by TCRdb to the early 2020s). The reads were generated on an Illumina HiSeq 4000. TCR libraries were constructed from approximately 0.4 ug RNA using the Immunoverse kit, and molecular barcoded adaptors covering alpha/delta and beta/gamma chains were employed. TCRdb reprocessed the public reads (quality trimming at Q25 with fastp, clone calling with MiXCR) and kept in-frame beta chains. Each entry is one CDR3 protein sequence, shown with its most common DNA and genes. A total of around 20,000 distinct CDR3 sequences appear in this sample, around 21% of them only once. About 24% of the sample is in the top ten clones. The specimen sequenced was a population of CD138-negative cells sorted from bone marrow. The label giving this sample's cell subset or site can be read as: bone marrow mononuclear cells depleted of CD138+ plasma/myeloma cells by negative magnetic selection. These receptors originate from a donor aged 40 or over with multiple myeloma.

This clonotype occurred a few times. The chain links TRBV6-1 to TRBJ2-3, with D possibly being TRBD1 (7 bases). V lost 4 bases and J lost 1, with 9 bases in between. There are 14 residues in the CDR3. CDR1 and CDR2 from the germline V gene are MNHNS and SASEGT. This CDR3 is CASSGGTGTDTQYF. CDR3 in DNA: TGTGCCAGCAGTGGCGGGACAGGCACAGATACGCAGTATTTT.

This clonotype was counted many times. The rearrangement joins TRBV11-2 to TRBJ1-1; D is possibly TRBD1 (6 bases). CDR1 and CDR2 from the germline V gene are SGHAT and FQNNGV. Trimming shortened V by 6 bases and J by 3 bases, and 11 bases separated the two germline ends. The CDR3 spans 13 residues. For the CDR3, the DNA is TGTGCCAGCAGACCGGGACACTACACTGAAGCTTTCTTT. Amino acids: CASRPGHYTEAFF.

This clonotype was counted ten times or more. The rearrangement uses TRBV7-9 and TRBJ2-5, with 8 bases identical to TRBD2. The CDR3 length is 15 residues. Germline CDR1 and CDR2: SEHNR and FQNEAQ (reference sequence). The V gene end was trimmed by 5 bases and the J gene end by 1 base; junction bases not matched to a gene: 6. In DNA form, the CDR3 reads TGTGCCAGCAGCGTGACTAGCGAGAGCCAAGAGACCCAGTACTTC. Amino acid sequence: CASSVTSESQETQYF.

This clonotype was observed at least ten times. This chain uses TRBV29-1 with TRBJ1-1; D gene ambiguous. The CDR3 contains 12 residues. Trimming removed 8 bases from V and 0 bases from J, with 10 bases in between. Germline-derived CDR1 and CDR2 are SQVTM and ANQGSEA. The CDR3 loop is CSSRPVNTEAFF. The CDR3 nucleotides are TGCAGCTCCCGCCCGGTGAACACTGAAGCTTTCTTT.

On this clonotype itself: A read error may produce the germline difference seen at one junction end. The rearrangement links TRBV5-1 to TRBJ2-7; no clear D gene. The CDR3 has 16 amino acids. Germline V gene data show CDR1 as SGHRS and CDR2 as YFSETQ. The CDR3 is CASSLAPHPSSYGQYF. The CDR3 coding sequence is TGCGCCAGCAGCTTGGCCCCTCATCCCTCCTCCTACGGGCAGTACTTC.

This clonotype is judged medium-sized. V usage is TRBV6-6 and J usage is TRBJ2-1, with a possible D match to TRBD1 (5 bases). The CDR3 runs to 18 residues. CDR1 is MNHNY, CDR2 SVGAGI, per germline (reference sequence). V was clipped by 2 bases and J by 5 bases, with 22 bases between them. CDR3 region: CASSYSPRVARRNNEQFF. In DNA form, the CDR3 reads TGTGCCAGCAGTTACAGTCCCAGGGTGGCCCGTAGGAACAATGAGCAGTTCTTC.

This clonotype appeared a few times. This rearrangement joins TRBV3-1 to TRBJ2-1; 7 bases are shared with TRBD2. J gave up 5 bases and V 6 bases, and 10 bases lay outside the gene matches. This CDR3 region has 15 residues. CDR1 is LGHDT and CDR2 is YNNKEL in the germline V gene (reference sequence). CDR3 loop: CASSPGRGTHNEQFF. In nucleotides, the CDR3 is TGTGCCAGCAGTCCCGGGCGGGGGACCCACAATGAGCAGTTCTTC.

Of note for this clonotype: It is likely a read error, because the conserved phenylalanine at the end of the CDR3 is missing. The chain combines TRBV29-1 with TRBJ2-1; no clear D gene. V lost 7 bases and J 9 bases, leaving 10 bases between the germline ends. The CDR3 is 10 amino acids. CDR1 and CDR2 from the germline V gene are SQVTM and ANQGSEA. CDR3 bases: TGCAGCGGCAGAGATTCTGAGCAGTTCCTC. Translating gives CSGRDSEQFL.

This clonotype has only a few counts. V and J are TRBV5-1 and TRBJ2-5, with D possibly TRBD1 on 5 matching bases. The germline V and J ends were trimmed by 0 bases and 5 bases, with 11 bases remaining between them. Germline CDR1 reads SGHRS; CDR2 reads YFSETQ. CDR3 size: 14 residues. The CDR3: CASSLAGSEETQYF. Written as DNA, the CDR3 is TGCGCCAGCAGCTTGGCAGGGTCGGAGGAGACCCAGTACTTC.

This clonotype was detected ten times or more. The chain uses TRBV20-1 and TRBJ2-4; D gene ambiguous. This CDR3 contains 13 residues. Germline CDR1 is DFQATT and CDR2 is SNEGSKA (reference sequence). Trimming took off 1 base at V and 0 bases at J, with 4 bases between the two ends. The CDR3 loop reads CSARGLAKNIQYF. CDR3 coding DNA: TGCAGTGCTAGAGGGCTAGCCAAAAACATTCAGTACTTC.

Comment on this clonotype: This may come from a read error, since a much larger clone is one base off. The V call is TRBV6-5, the J call TRBJ1-3, with no clear D. This CDR3 is 15 amino acids long. Germline values: CDR1 MNHEY, CDR2 SVGAGI. CDR3 loop: CASSVFGSSGDTIYF. The CDR3 bases are TGTGCCAGCAGTGTTTTTGGAAGCTCTGGAGACACCATATATTTT.